Shown below are 30 T cell receptor beta chains from a single sample sequenced in a study of shared clonotypes between healthy human individuals. Clones were sequenced by immunoSEQ multiplex PCR, and TCRdb holds only the in-frame ones, with some missing. The sample yields approximately 640,000 clones, around 91% seen once. The sequenced sample consisted of memory CD8+ T cells from PBMCs. Subset noted: CD45RO+ cells pooled with CCR7-negative TemRA cells. The source of these receptors is a man younger than 30 in good health. Some clones in this sample may be carry-over from other donors' samples.

This clone was seen a few times. The chain is built from TRBV15 and TRBJ1-5; D remains unclear. The V gene lost 6 bases and the J gene lost 3 bases, with 12 bases spanning the gap. Germline V CDR1 and CDR2: LNHNV, YYDKDF (reference sequence). The CDR3 sequence is 14 residues long. DNA for the CDR3: TGTGCCACCAGGGCGTGGATTTCCAATCAGCCCCAGCATTTT. Translated, it gives CATRAWISNQPQHF.

The chain uses TRBV9 and TRBJ2-7, with TRBD1 as a possible D gene (6 bases). Germline CDR1 and CDR2: SGDLS and YYNGEE. Trimming took 4 bases from V and 3 from J, leaving 20 bases between them. CDR3 length: 16 residues. The CDR3 nucleotides are TGTGCCAGCAGCCTGTCTGACAGGCAACCCCTCTACGAGCAGTACTTC. Protein product: CASSLSDRQPLYEQYF.

The chain recombines TRBV5-3 with TRBJ1-1; D unclear. TRBV5-3 is reported as an ORF; its role is uncertain. V was pared by 0 bases and J by 1 base, with 4 bases between. This CDR3 spans 13 amino acids. CDR3 coding DNA: TGTGCCAGAAGCTTGGGTCAGAACACTGAAGCTTTCTTT. Protein: CARSLGQNTEAFF.

This chain links TRBV19 with TRBJ2-3; 15 nucleotides line up with TRBD2. V was pared by 2 bases and J by 2 bases, with 5 bases of the junction left unmatched. In germline, CDR1 is LNHDA, CDR2 SQIVND (reference sequence). This CDR3 spans 18 amino acids. The DNA of the CDR3 is TGTGCCAGTAGTATACTTGGGACTAGCGGGAGGTTCACAGATACGCAGTATTTT. Translated, it gives CASSILGTSGRFTDTQYF.

The rearrangement uses TRBV27 and TRBJ2-7; D may be TRBD2 (6 bases). The CDR3 loop spans 16 amino acids. Per germline, CDR1 MNHEY and CDR2 SMNVEV (reference sequence). V lost 6 bases and J lost 2, with 20 bases in between. CDR3: CASSPGLAPSTYEQYF. CDR3 DNA: TGTGCCAGCAGCCCCGGGCTAGCGCCTTCCACCTACGAGCAGTACTTC.

The chain combines TRBV28 with TRBJ2-7; D is undetermined. This CDR3 has 12 residues. Germline assignment: CDR1 MDHEN and CDR2 SYDVKM. V lost 6 bases and J lost 3, with 9 bases in between. The CDR3 DNA reads as TGTGCCAGCAGCCCAGAGGTCTACGAGCAGTACTTC. As protein: CASSPEVYEQYF.

The J gene is TRBJ2-1, the V gene TRBV5-4; possibly TRBD2 for D (6 bases). Germline lookup yields CDR1 SGHNT and CDR2 YYREEE (reference sequence). The CDR3 spans 13 residues. V was shortened by 3 bases and J by 4 bases, with 8 bases between the two germline ends. CDR3 in DNA: TGTGCCAGCAGCTGGGGACTTTACAATGAGCAGTTCTTC. It yields the protein CASSWGLYNEQFF.

This clone occurred once. The chain couples TRBV9 to TRBJ2-1; D might be TRBD1 (5 bases). V gave up 0 bases and J gave up 0 bases, with 10 bases separating them. CDR3 length equals 16 residues. Germline CDR1 SGDLS, CDR2 YYNGEE. CDR3 DNA: TGTGCCAGCAGCGTAGGGGGCGTTAGCTCCTACAATGAGCAGTTCTTC. Its protein product is CASSVGGVSSYNEQFF.

V gene TRBV11-3 combines with J gene TRBJ1-1; D is unclear. Germline CDR1 reads SGHNT; CDR2 reads YENEEA. Trimming removed 3 bases from V and 5 bases from J, with 10 bases in between. This CDR3 has 13 amino acids. The CDR3 here is CASSFGPGTEAFF. For the CDR3, the DNA is TGTGCCAGCAGCTTCGGTCCGGGGACTGAAGCTTTCTTT. Full variable domain (remainder filled in from reference TRBV11-3 and TRBJ1-1): EAGVVQSPRYKIIEKKQPVAFWCNPISGHNTLYWYLQNLGQGPELLIRYENEEAVDDSQLPKDRFSAERLKGVDSTLKIQPAELGDSAVYLCASSFGPGTEAFFGQGTRLTVV.

The chain links TRBV19 to TRBJ2-1; 9 bases map to TRBD2. After removal of 5 bases from V and 9 bases from J, the junction contained 5 bases not matched to a gene. Germline CDR1 and CDR2: LNHDA and SQIVND (reference sequence). This CDR3 is built from 13 residues. CDR3 region: CASSGGRAGEQFF. The CDR3 DNA reads TGTGCCAGTAGTGGCGGGAGGGCCGGTGAGCAGTTCTTC.

V and J are TRBV5-4 and TRBJ1-3, with unresolved D. From germline, CDR1 is SGHNT and CDR2 YYREEE (reference sequence). V dropped 2 bases and J dropped 0 bases, with 12 bases sitting between them. The CDR3 length is 16 residues. The CDR3 DNA sequence: TGTGCCAGCAGCTTTCGGCGGGAGAGCTCTGGAAACACCATATATTTT. Its translation: CASSFRRESSGNTIYF.

The V and J genes are TRBV7-8 and TRBJ1-1, with no clear D. With 3 bases removed from V and 6 bases from J, the gap between germline ends came to 17 bases. The CDR3 sequence is 15 residues long. The germline gives CDR1 SGHVS, CDR2 FQNEAQ. CDR3 sequence reads: CASSLSVPARPEAFF. The CDR3 DNA follows: TGTGCCAGCAGCTTGAGTGTGCCAGCGCGACCTGAAGCTTTCTTT.

The gene calls are TRBV19 and TRBJ1-1; maybe TRBD1 (5 bases). Trimming shortened V by 6 bases and J by 5 bases, and 13 bases separated the two germline ends. The CDR3 runs 13 residues. CDR1 is LNHDA and CDR2 is SQIVND in the germline V gene (reference sequence). DNA of the CDR3: TGTGCCAGTAGCCTCAGGGCGGGGACTGAAGCTTTCTTT. This codes for CASSLRAGTEAFF.

The chain is built from TRBV4-3 and TRBJ2-1; D not resolved. This CDR3 has 16 residues. V lost 2 bases and J 7 bases, leaving 18 bases between the germline ends. CDR1 is LGHNA, CDR2 YSLEER, per germline. The CDR3 spells CASSQSRRDASNEQFF. For the CDR3, the DNA is TGCGCCAGCAGCCAAAGCAGACGAGACGCCTCAAATGAGCAGTTCTTC.

This rearrangement joins TRBV4-1 to TRBJ2-1; TRBD1 or TRBD2 may be the D gene (5 bases each). The CDR3 runs 17 residues. In germline, CDR1 is MGHRA, CDR2 YSYEKL. The V and J ends lost 4 bases and 9 bases respectively, with 25 bases between them. The DNA of the CDR3 is TGCGCCAGCAGCCGCACCCCAGGGCTAACTGAGGGTGGTGAGCAGTTCTTC. The encoded protein is CASSRTPGLTEGGEQFF.

The chain links TRBV4-2 to TRBJ2-7; 11 bases align to TRBD1. V shed 3 bases, J shed 7 bases, and the junction held 5 bases outside the gene matches. This CDR3 region has 14 residues. The germline CDR1 and CDR2 sequences are LGHNA and YNFKEQ. CDR3: CASSQGQGVGEQYF. The DNA of the CDR3 is TGTGCCAGCAGCCAGGGACAGGGGGTTGGGGAGCAGTACTTC.

This rearrangement joins TRBV5-4 to TRBJ2-6; no clear D gene. The length of the CDR3 is 17 residues. Per the germline V gene, CDR1 is SGHNT and CDR2 is YYREEE (reference sequence). The ends were cut back, 0 bases at V and 0 bases at J, with 10 bases in the middle. The CDR3 spells CASSLGVGSSGANVLTF. The CDR3 DNA follows: TGTGCCAGCAGCTTGGGCGTAGGTAGCTCTGGGGCCAACGTCCTGACTTTC. Filled out from reference TRBV5-4 and TRBJ2-6, the complete variable domain reads ETGVTQSPTHLIKTRGQQVTLRCSSQSGHNTVSWYQQALGQGPQFIFQYYREEENGRGNFPPRFSGLQFPNYSSELNVNALELDDSALYLCASSLGVGSSGANVLTFGAGSRLTVL.

The V call is TRBV4-2, the J call TRBJ2-7; 8 nucleotides line up with TRBD2. This CDR3 is built from 16 residues. Germline lookup yields CDR1 LGHNA and CDR2 YNFKEQ. After removal of 4 bases from V and 1 base from J, the junction contained 9 bases not matched to a gene. CDR3 bases: TGTGCCAGCAGCCTTAAAGGGCGGGAGGCGTCCTACGAGCAGTACTTC. Its protein is CASSLKGREASYEQYF.

This clone was recorded once. The CDR3 is CATSYGQGSYEQYF. DNA of the CDR3: TGTGCCACCAGCTACGGACAGGGATCCTACGAGCAGTACTTC. This chain uses TRBV15 with TRBJ2-7; 8 nucleotides match TRBD1. Germline V lookup: CDR1 LNHNV, CDR2 YYDKDF (reference sequence). The V gene end was trimmed by 5 bases and the J gene end by 1 base; junction bases not matched to a gene: 4. This CDR3 has 14 amino acids.

The chain employs TRBV4-3 and TRBJ2-7; the D is unclear. Germline CDR1 and CDR2: LGHNA and YSLEER. The CDR3 spans 13 residues. V shed 6 bases and J shed 7 bases, with 16 bases lying between them. The CDR3 DNA follows: TGCGCCAGCAGTGGCGGAGTCCTACGTGAGCAGTACTTC. Amino acid sequence: CASSGGVLREQYF.

This sequence joins TRBV6-5 and TRBJ2-7; the D is unclear. Trimming took off 6 bases at V and 3 bases at J, with 12 bases between the two ends. The CDR3 loop spans 13 amino acids. Germline CDR1 is MNHEY and CDR2 is SVGAGI. In DNA form, the CDR3 reads TGTGCCAGCAGCTACGCCGATTACTACGAGCAGTACTTC. This sequence encodes CASSYADYYEQYF.

V and J are TRBV6-5 and TRBJ1-2; no definite D call. Looked up from germline, CDR1 is MNHEY and CDR2 is SVGAGI. This CDR3 is built from 14 residues. The V end was cut by 1 base, the J end by 6 bases, with 12 bases between. This CDR3 reads CASSYFPGEDGYTF. CDR3 nucleotide sequence: TGTGCCAGCAGTTACTTTCCGGGTGAGGATGGCTACACCTTC.

This clone was detected only a few times. This chain joins TRBV6-6 and TRBJ1-2; D is undetermined. Looked up from germline, CDR1 is MNHNY and CDR2 is SVGAGI (reference sequence). The CDR3 has 11 residues. The germline V and J ends were trimmed by 6 bases and 5 bases, with 7 bases remaining between them. The CDR3 nucleotides are TGTGCCAGCAGGACCATTTATGGCTACACCTTC. Residues: CASRTIYGYTF.

For the CDR3, the DNA is TGTGCCATCCTATGGGCGGGGTCGGCTAAAAACATTCAGTACTTC. It specifies CAILWAGSAKNIQYF. This chain connects TRBV6-7 to TRBJ2-4; D is possibly TRBD2 (6 bases). TRBV6-7 is marked as an open reading frame, function uncertain. The CDR3 sequence is 15 residues long. V was shortened by 10 bases and J by 4 bases, with 20 bases between the two germline ends.

This chain uses TRBV4-1 with TRBJ2-7, with TRBD1 matching 10 bases. V dropped 1 base and J dropped 1; count of bases not matched to a gene: 4. CDR3 length: 16 amino acids. Per germline, CDR1 MGHRA and CDR2 YSYEKL. The CDR3 is CASSQATGGWSYEQYF. The CDR3 coding sequence is TGCGCCAGCAGCCAAGCGACAGGGGGCTGGTCCTACGAGCAGTACTTC.

The chain carries TRBV19 and TRBJ2-5; a possible D gene is TRBD2 (6 bases). The CDR3 length is 10 residues. V lost 9 bases and J 6 bases, leaving 8 bases between the germline ends. CDR1 is LNHDA, CDR2 SQIVND, per germline (reference sequence). The CDR3 nucleotides are TGTGCCAGCCGCGGGAAGACCCAGTACTTC. Translating it yields CASRGKTQYF. The variable domain in full, completed from reference TRBV19 and TRBJ2-5, reads DGGITQSPKYLFRKEGQNVTLSCEQNLNHDAMYWYRQDPGQGLRLIYYSQIVNDFQKGDIAEGYSVSREKKESFPLTVTSAQKNPTAFYLCASRGKTQYFGPGTRLLVL.

The chain carries TRBV5-1 and TRBJ2-7; D uncertain. Trimming stripped 4 bases from V and 6 bases from J, with 17 bases between. This CDR3 spans 14 amino acids. In germline, CDR1 is SGHRS, CDR2 YFSETQ. This CDR3 is CASSPLGPPSEQYF. In nucleotides, the CDR3 is TGCGCCAGCAGCCCTCTCGGTCCACCAAGCGAGCAGTACTTC.

This clone was observed a single time. The chain carries TRBV9 and TRBJ1-4, with a possible D match to TRBD1 (6 bases). CDR3 length: 14 amino acids. V was pared by 4 bases and J by 5 bases, with 12 bases between. Germline V gives CDR1 SGDLS, CDR2 YYNGEE. CDR3 sequence reads: CASSPGTSNEKLFF. As DNA, the CDR3 is TGTGCCAGCAGCCCGGGGACATCGAATGAAAAACTGTTTTTT.

The table lists this clone with a count of one. The chain couples TRBV6-5 to TRBJ1-5; D is uncertain. Germline assignment: CDR1 MNHEY and CDR2 SVGAGI. V dropped 5 bases and J dropped 4 bases, with 12 bases sitting between them. The CDR3 is 14 residues long. The CDR3 protein is CASSPRTGNQPQHF. The CDR3, as DNA: TGTGCCAGCAGTCCAAGGACGGGGAATCAGCCCCAGCATTTT.

The chain links TRBV19 to TRBJ2-7; 9 bases are shared with TRBD1. The junction had 10 bases not matched to a gene; V was cut back by 3 bases and J by 7 bases. Germline assignment: CDR1 LNHDA and CDR2 SQIVND (reference sequence). This CDR3 region has 15 residues. This chain's CDR3 is CASSIPGTGKYEQYF. The DNA for the CDR3 is TGTGCCAGTAGTATCCCTGGGACAGGGAAATATGAGCAGTACTTC.